This TCR beta chain appears in the sequencing data of a study of T cell repertoires in cytomegalovirus infection (dated by TCRdb to between 2017 and 2020). In terms of the full investigation: Alongside well-studied HLA-B-restricted epitopes, the peptide stimulations were aimed at recently identified HLA-C-restricted CMV epitopes, whose presentation resists viral immunomodulation. Donor HLA type was relevant to the analysis, as public TCR beta signatures indicated carriage of CMV infection together with the matching HLA type.

The treatment or condition label, as the study defines it: in vitro stimulation with specific CMV peptide epitopes to enrich CMV-specific T cells. Paper-wide results and their limitations: Cumulative frequency of public TCR beta family members discriminated carriers of CMV infection plus the relevant HLA type in this cohort and an independent roughly 330-donor cohort. The ex vivo response was dominated by HLA-C-restricted CMV-specific TCR beta clonotypes, and the single most frequent clonotype in two of eight donors was supplied by these HLA-C-restricted clonotypes.

Sequencing took place on an Illumina HiSeq 1500. TCRdb reworked the public reads: Q25 trimming with fastp, MiXCR clone assembly, productive beta chains retained. Here each entry gathers all rows of one CDR3 protein and keeps the most common genes and DNA. A total of about 570,000 distinct CDR3 sequences appear in this sample, almost 40% of them only once. More than 40% of the sample rests with the top ten. Looking up the germline V gene yields CDR1 SGHTA and CDR2 FQGNSA. The CDR3 runs 14 amino acids, cysteine and phenylalanine included. The entry retains the CDR3 DNA only, 42 bases that are in frame from base 1. Remarks on this clonotype: It lacks a known antigen. The junction and the germline gene differ at one end; a read error may be behind it.

The chain joins TRBV7-2 to TRBJ2-7, with a tentative D gene TRBD2 over 7 matching bases. This sequence was found in a human donor in good health (CMV status not recorded). Some clones in this sample may be carry-over from other donors' samples. Sequences were derived from cultured PBMCs, sampled from culture after CMV antigen stimulation. The CDR3 in this case is CASSLSGTSYDQYF. The sequence in DNA is TGTGCCAGCAGCCTAAGCGGGACATCCTACGATCAGTACTTC.